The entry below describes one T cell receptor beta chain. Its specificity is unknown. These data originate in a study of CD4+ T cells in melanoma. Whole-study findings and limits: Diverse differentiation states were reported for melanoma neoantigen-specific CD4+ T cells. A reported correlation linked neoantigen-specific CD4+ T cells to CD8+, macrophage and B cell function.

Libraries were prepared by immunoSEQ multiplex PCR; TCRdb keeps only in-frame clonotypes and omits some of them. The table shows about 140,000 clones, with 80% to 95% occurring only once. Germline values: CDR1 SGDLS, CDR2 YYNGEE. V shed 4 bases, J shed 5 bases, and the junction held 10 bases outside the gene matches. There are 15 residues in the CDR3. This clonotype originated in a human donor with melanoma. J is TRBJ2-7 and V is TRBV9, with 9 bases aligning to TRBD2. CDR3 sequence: CASSSSLGLANEQYF. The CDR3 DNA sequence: TGTGCCAGCAGCTCGTCACTAGGACTAGCGAACGAGCAGTACTTC. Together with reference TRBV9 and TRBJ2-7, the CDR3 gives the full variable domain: DSGVTQTPKHLITATGQRVTLRCSPRSGDLSVYWYQQSLDQGLQFLIQYYNGEERAKGNILERFSAQQFPDLHSELNLSSLELGDSALYFCASSSSLGLANEQYFGPGTRLTVT.